Shown below are 17 T cell receptor beta chains from a single sample sequenced in a study of regulatory T cells in long-lasting Graves disease. Time point here: persistent/refractory GD, antithyroid drugs over 5 years with positive TRAb. Following extraction of RNA from PBMCs, that RNA was used to make the TCR library. In building TCR beta libraries, iRepertoire HTBI primers were used together with Arm-PCR of CDR3 regions. TCRdb re-analysed the multiplex PCR reads in MiXCR, keeping a single row per CDR3 protein. This sample has approximately 380,000 distinct CDR3 sequences, with less than 25% found just once. Source: peripheral blood mononuclear cells (PBMCs), taken when the disease was refractory, from a patient treated with antithyroid drugs. The receptors were sampled from a female donor with Graves disease.

This clonotype was seen ten or more times. The genes are TRBV11-2 and TRBJ2-5; D gene uncertain. This CDR3 comprises 14 residues. Germline V gene data show CDR1 as SGHAT and CDR2 as FQNNGV. V was cut by 3 bases and J by 3 bases, with 11 bases left in between. The CDR3 spells CASSFRGAKETQYF. DNA of the CDR3: TGTGCCAGCAGCTTTCGCGGTGCTAAAGAGACCCAGTACTTC.

CDR3 amino acids: CASSLAGARDEQYF. CDR3 nucleotide sequence: TGTGCCAGCAGCTTAGCTGGAGCTAGGGACGAGCAGTACTTC. The chain uses TRBV7-6 and TRBJ2-7; D unclear. The CDR3 spans 14 residues. Germline CDR1 is SGHVS and CDR2 is FNYEAQ. The germline V and J ends were trimmed by 0 bases and 5 bases, with 11 bases remaining between them.

At least ten counts were recorded for this clonotype. The chain employs TRBV30 and TRBJ2-5; 10 bases are a match to TRBD2. There are 15 residues in the CDR3. The J segment lost 1 base and the V segment lost 0 bases, leaving 2 bases of the junction unmatched. Germline V gives CDR1 GTSNPN, CDR2 SVGIG (reference sequence). The CDR3 sequence is CAWSVLAGIQETQYF. The CDR3 DNA sequence: TGTGCCTGGAGTGTACTAGCGGGAATCCAAGAGACCCAGTACTTC.

Notes on this clonotype: A read error may account for a junction end that differs from germline. CDR3 nucleotides: TGTGCCAGCAGGAAAAGGTCCTTGCACTTC. It translates to CASRKRSLHF. This sequence joins TRBV7-3 and TRBJ2-7, with unresolved D. The CDR3 spans 10 residues. The germline V gene encodes CDR1 SGHTA and CDR2 FQGTGA.

This clonotype has just a few counts. The gene calls are TRBV28 and TRBJ1-6, with D unclear. Germline values: CDR1 MDHEN, CDR2 SYDVKM. Trimming shortened V by 7 bases and J by 10 bases, and 11 bases separated the two germline ends. There are 12 residues in the CDR3. This CDR3 reads CASNLHLSPLHF. The CDR3 DNA reads TGTGCCAGCAACTTACACCTATCACCCCTCCACTTT.

This chain links TRBV6-2 or TRBV6-3 with TRBJ1-1; 10 positions agree with TRBD1. Germline V gives CDR1 MNHEY, CDR2 SVGEGT. Trimming at V came to 6 bases and at J to 5 bases, leaving 6 bases not matched to a gene. CDR3 length equals 14 residues. CDR3 residues: CASSPGQGWTEAFF. In DNA, the CDR3 is TGTGCCAGCAGCCCGGGACAGGGGTGGACTGAAGCTTTCTTT.

As regards this clonotype: An end of the junction differs from the germline gene, which may be a read error. The chain couples TRBV27 to TRBJ1-2; D may be TRBD1 (5 bases). Germline V gene sequence: CDR1 MNHEY, CDR2 SMNVEV (reference sequence). This CDR3 region has 13 residues. The CDR3 DNA reads as TGTGCCAGCAGTTTTTCGGTTCAGGGCGGCTACGCCTTC. Its protein is CASSFSVQGGYAF.

This clonotype was detected only a few times. V gene TRBV6-2 or TRBV6-3 combines with J gene TRBJ2-7, with TRBD2 identical over 7 bases. With 11 bases clipped from V and 4 bases from J, the junction kept 14 bases outside the gene matches. The CDR3 loop spans 14 amino acids. Germline V lookup: CDR1 MNHEY, CDR2 SVGEGT. The CDR3 spells CAGSSDPGGYEQYF. CDR3 sequence (DNA): TGTGCCGGATCCTCTGACCCGGGGGGTTACGAGCAGTACTTC.

This clonotype was counted many times. The CDR3, as DNA: TGTGCCAGCAGCCCTGGACCCTTCTACGAGCAGTACTTC. Protein: CASSPGPFYEQYF. This chain links TRBV11-2 with TRBJ2-7; D gene unclear. V was shortened by 5 bases and J by 3 bases, with 11 bases between the two germline ends. CDR1 is SGHAT and CDR2 is FQNNGV in the germline V gene. This CDR3 is built from 13 residues.

This clonotype has ten or more counts. J is TRBJ1-6 and V is TRBV20-1; 7 bases map to TRBD1. The CDR3 has 14 amino acids. The V and J ends lost 6 bases and 5 bases, in that order; junction bases with no gene match: 7. The V gene's germline CDR1 is DFQATT and CDR2 SNEGSKA (reference sequence). The CDR3, as DNA: TGCAGTGCGCGCGACGGGACAGATAATTCACCCCTCCACTTT. Amino acids: CSARDGTDNSPLHF.

Ten or more counts support this clonotype. The chain couples TRBV28 to TRBJ2-3, with TRBD2 identical over 7 bases. This CDR3 has 14 residues. J was trimmed by 5 bases and V by 3 bases; bases with no gene match: 5. The germline V gene encodes CDR1 MDHEN and CDR2 SYDVKM. As DNA, the CDR3 is TGTGCCAGCAGTTTGGGCGGGAGCGGAGATACGCAGTATTTT. Its translation is CASSLGGSGDTQYF.

This chain joins TRBV7-2 and TRBJ1-1, with TRBD1 as a possible D gene (5 bases). CDR1 is SGHTA, CDR2 FQGNSA, per germline. CDR3 length: 14 amino acids. Trimming removed 5 bases at V and 4 bases at J, with 14 bases between. CDR3 DNA: TGTGCCAGCAGCATTGGGGGGTCTGGCACTGAAGCTTTCTTT. Encoded protein: CASSIGGSGTEAFF.

This clonotype was picked up a small number of times. The V gene is TRBV20-1, the J gene TRBJ2-5; D is perhaps TRBD1 or TRBD2 (5 bases each). This CDR3 is 14 amino acids long. Trimming stripped 3 bases from V and 5 bases from J, with 16 bases between. Germline CDR1 reads DFQATT; CDR2 reads SNEGSKA (reference sequence). The CDR3 spells CSASQISGRETQYF. The CDR3 coding sequence is TGCAGTGCTAGCCAGATATCGGGGCGGGAGACCCAGTACTTC.

This clonotype appeared a few times. The CDR3 nucleotides read TGTGCCAGCTCACCACCGGGCGGTACCTACGAGCAGTACTTC. Its translation is CASSPPGGTYEQYF. This chain links TRBV18 with TRBJ2-7; no clear D. Trimming pared 0 bases from V and 2 bases from J, leaving 8 bases between. The CDR3 totals 14 residues. CDR1 is KGHSH, CDR2 LQKENI, per germline.

This clonotype was seen repeatedly, ten times or more. This chain uses TRBV28 with TRBJ2-6, with D possibly matching TRBD1 (6 bases). Germline V gene lookup returns CDR1 MDHEN and CDR2 SYDVKM. CDR3 length: 17 amino acids. Trimming removed 7 bases from V and 2 bases from J, with 18 bases in between. CDR3 loop: CASTPRVGATGANVLTF. CDR3 bases: TGTGCCAGCACTCCTAGGGTGGGGGCAACTGGGGCCAACGTCCTGACTTTC.

There are many counts of this clonotype. The rearrangement joins TRBV2 to TRBJ1-2; TRBD1 matches at 8 bases. The V gene's germline CDR1 is SNHLY and CDR2 FYNNEI. Germline trimming cut 0 bases from V and 7 bases from J; bases unmatched to any gene: 4. This CDR3 spans 14 amino acids. The CDR3 nucleotides are TGTGCCAGCAGTGAAGCGGATACAGGGGGTGGCTACACCTTC. Its protein product is CASSEADTGGGYTF.

The rearrangement uses TRBV3-2 and TRBJ2-5; TRBD2 is the table's D call and was not checked against the DNA. TRBV3-2 is annotated as a pseudogene. The length of the CDR3 is 15 residues. CDR3 coding DNA: TGTGCCAGCAGCCAAGGGCGGGACTTCCAAGAGACCCAGTACTTC. This gives the protein CASSQGRDFQETQYF.